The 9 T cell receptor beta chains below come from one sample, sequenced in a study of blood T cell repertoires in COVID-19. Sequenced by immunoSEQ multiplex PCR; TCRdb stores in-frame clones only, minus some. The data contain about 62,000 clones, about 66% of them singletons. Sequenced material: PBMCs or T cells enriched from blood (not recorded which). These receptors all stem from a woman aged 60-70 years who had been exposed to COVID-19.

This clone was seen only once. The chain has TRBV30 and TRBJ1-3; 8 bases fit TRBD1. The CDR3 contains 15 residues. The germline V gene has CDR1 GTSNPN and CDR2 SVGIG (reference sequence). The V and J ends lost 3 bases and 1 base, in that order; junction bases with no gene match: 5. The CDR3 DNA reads TGTGCCTGGAGACGTCAGGGGGCTTCTGGAAACACCATATATTTT. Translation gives CAWRRQGASGNTIYF.

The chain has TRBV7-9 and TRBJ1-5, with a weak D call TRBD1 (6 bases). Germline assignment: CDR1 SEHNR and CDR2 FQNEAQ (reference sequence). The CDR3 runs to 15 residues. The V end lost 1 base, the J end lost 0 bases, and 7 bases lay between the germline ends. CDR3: CASSLGDISNQPQHF. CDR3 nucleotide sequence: TGTGCCAGCAGCTTAGGGGACATTAGCAATCAGCCCCAGCATTTT.

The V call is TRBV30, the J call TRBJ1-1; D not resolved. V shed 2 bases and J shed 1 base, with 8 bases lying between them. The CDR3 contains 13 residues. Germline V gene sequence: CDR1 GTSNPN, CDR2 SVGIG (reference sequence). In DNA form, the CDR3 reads TGTGCCTGGAGTCAGGATTCGAACACTGAAGCTTTCTTT. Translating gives CAWSQDSNTEAFF.

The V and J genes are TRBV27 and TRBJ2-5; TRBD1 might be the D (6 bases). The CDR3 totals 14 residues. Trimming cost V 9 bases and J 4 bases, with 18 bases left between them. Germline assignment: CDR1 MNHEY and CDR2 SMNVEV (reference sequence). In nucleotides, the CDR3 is TGTGCCAGGGGACGACAGGAATATCGAGAGACCCAGTACTTC. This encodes CARGRQEYRETQYF.

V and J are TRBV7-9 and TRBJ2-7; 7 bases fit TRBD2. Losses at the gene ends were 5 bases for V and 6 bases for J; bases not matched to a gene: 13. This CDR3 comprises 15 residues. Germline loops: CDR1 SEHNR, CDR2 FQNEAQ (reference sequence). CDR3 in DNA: TGTGCCAGCAGCCCGGGGGGAGGGGCTGTTTCCGAGCAGTACTTC. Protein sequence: CASSPGGGAVSEQYF.

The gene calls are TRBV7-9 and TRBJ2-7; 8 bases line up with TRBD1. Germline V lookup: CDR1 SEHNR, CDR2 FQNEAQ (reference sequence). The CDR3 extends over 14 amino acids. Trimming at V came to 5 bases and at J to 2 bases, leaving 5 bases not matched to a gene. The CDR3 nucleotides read TGTGCCAGCAGCACCCAGGACAGGGCCTACGAGCAGTACTTC. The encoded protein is CASSTQDRAYEQYF. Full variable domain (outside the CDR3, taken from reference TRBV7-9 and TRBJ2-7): DTGVSQNPRHKITKRGQNVTFRCDPISEHNRLYWYRQTLGQGPEFLTYFQNEAQLEKSRLLSDRFSAERPKGSFSTLEIQRTEQGDSAMYLCASSTQDRAYEQYFGPGTRLTVT.

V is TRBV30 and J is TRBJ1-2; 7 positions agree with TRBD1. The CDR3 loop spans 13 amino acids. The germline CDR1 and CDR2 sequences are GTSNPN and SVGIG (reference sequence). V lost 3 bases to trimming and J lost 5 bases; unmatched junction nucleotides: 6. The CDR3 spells CAWRPGTVYGYTF. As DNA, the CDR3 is TGTGCCTGGAGACCCGGGACAGTGTATGGCTACACCTTC.

The CDR3 protein is CASSFRGNTGELFF. CDR3 sequence (DNA): TGTGCCAGCAGCTTCCGGGGGAACACCGGGGAGCTGTTTTTT. The chain employs TRBV7-9 and TRBJ2-2, with TRBD2 as a possible D gene (5 bases). The germline CDR1 and CDR2 sequences are SEHNR and FQNEAQ (reference sequence). V lost 3 bases and J 1 base, leaving 6 bases between the germline ends. There are 14 residues in the CDR3.

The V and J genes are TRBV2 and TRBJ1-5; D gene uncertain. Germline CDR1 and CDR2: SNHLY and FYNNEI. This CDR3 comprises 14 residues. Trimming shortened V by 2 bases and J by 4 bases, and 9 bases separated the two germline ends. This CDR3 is CASSELRINQPQHF. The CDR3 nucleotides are TGTGCCAGCAGTGAACTGCGGATTAATCAGCCCCAGCATTTT.